One sample yielded the 27 T cell receptor beta chains listed below, sequenced in a study of graft-versus-host responses after intestinal transplantation (dated by TCRdb to the early 2020s). Their antigens are not known. The receptor library was made with the immunoSEQ multiplex PCR assay. Entries here come from immuneACCESS through TCRdb and include only in-frame sequences with V and J called. Some clones fail to appear in such tables; in the studies checked, an unresolved V gene covers under half of the shortfall, and the cause of the remainder is unknown. The sample has roughly 89,000 clones on record, 80% to 95% of them singletons. The ten largest clones add up to over 0.15% of the sample. Interpreted using the paper, the time point label stands for: cells obtained before transplantation from donor or recipient. The sample consisted of unstimulated CD4+ T cells sorted from spleen or lymph node cells, taken before intestinal transplant. The receptor source for this set is a human donor who received an intestinal transplant.

The rearrangement uses TRBV6-4 and TRBJ1-1; D gene unclear. V dropped 6 bases and J dropped 12 bases, with 23 bases sitting between them. Germline values: CDR1 MRHNA, CDR2 SNTAGT. The CDR3 covers 14 residues. DNA of the CDR3: TGTGCCAGCAGAACTGATCGAGAAGGCGGTATACCTTTCTTT. It specifies CASRTDREGGIPFF.

This chain links TRBV2 with TRBJ2-2; D ambiguous. The V and J ends lost 6 bases and 0 bases respectively, with 8 bases between them. CDR1 and CDR2 (germline): SNHLY, FYNNEI. The CDR3 runs to 14 residues. CDR3 residues: CASRARTNTGELFF. CDR3 bases: TGTGCCAGCAGGGCTAGGACGAACACCGGGGAGCTGTTTTTT.

This clone was counted once. V usage is TRBV27 and J usage is TRBJ2-3, with D hard to call. In germline, CDR1 is MNHEY, CDR2 SMNVEV (reference sequence). V shed 4 bases and J shed 4 bases, with 12 bases lying between them. The CDR3 loop spans 14 amino acids. The CDR3 nucleotides read TGTGCCAGCAGTTCCCCGGGTCTCTCAGATACGCAGTATTTT. It is translated as CASSSPGLSDTQYF.

The gene calls are TRBV5-1 and TRBJ2-1; 10 nucleotides match TRBD1. The CDR3 loop spans 18 amino acids. Germline lookup yields CDR1 SGHRS and CDR2 YFSETQ. The ends lost 0 bases at V and 8 bases at J; junction bases unmatched: 14. The CDR3 nucleotides are TGCGCCAGCAGCTTGGGAGGTTGGTTGACAGGGGGCAGGGATGAGCAGTTCTTC. This sequence encodes CASSLGGWLTGGRDEQFF.

The chain is built from TRBV30 and TRBJ2-7; D is possibly TRBD2 (6 bases). CDR3 length: 13 amino acids. CDR1 is GTSNPN and CDR2 is SVGIG in the germline V gene (reference sequence). With 2 bases removed from V and 2 bases from J, the gap between germline ends came to 10 bases. The CDR3 here is CAWSPRRAYEQYF. The CDR3, as DNA: TGTGCCTGGAGTCCCAGGAGGGCCTACGAGCAGTACTTC. The full variable domain, completed using reference TRBV30 and TRBJ2-7, is SQTIHQWPATLVQPVGSPLSLECTVEGTSNPNLYWYRQAAGRGLQLLFYSVGIGQISSEVPQNLSASRPQDRQFILSSKKLLLSDSGFYLCAWSPRRAYEQYFGPGTRLTVT.

This sequence joins TRBV9 and TRBJ2-5, with 8 positions matching TRBD1. The junction had 4 bases not matched to a gene; V was cut back by 1 base and J by 2 bases. CDR3 size: 15 residues. The germline V gene encodes CDR1 SGDLS and CDR2 YYNGEE. The CDR3 nucleotides are TGTGCCAGCAGCGTACAGGGGGCGCCTCAAGAGACCCAGTACTTC. Its protein product is CASSVQGAPQETQYF.

The chain combines TRBV4-2 with TRBJ1-2, with D maybe TRBD1 (5 bases). V dropped 1 base and J dropped 5 bases, with 14 bases sitting between them. The CDR3 consists of 15 residues. Germline V gene data show CDR1 as LGHNA and CDR2 as YNFKEQ. CDR3: CASSQVEGMQYGYTF. The CDR3 DNA reads as TGTGCCAGCAGCCAAGTGGAGGGGATGCAGTATGGCTACACCTTC.

The chain joins TRBV21-1 to TRBJ1-1. TRBV21-1 is a documented pseudogene. This CDR3 region has 16 residues. Written as DNA, the CDR3 is TGTGCCAGCAGCAAAGGGGCGGGGGTACCGAACACTGAAGCTTTCTTT. It encodes CASSKGAGVPNTEAFF.

The chain has TRBV6-6 and TRBJ2-7; tentatively, D is TRBD2 (7 bases). Germline assignment: CDR1 MNHNY and CDR2 SVGAGI (reference sequence). Trimming cost V 11 bases and J 0 bases, with 14 bases left between them. The CDR3 consists of 13 residues. The CDR3 sequence is CASRGGISYEQYF. The CDR3 DNA follows: TGTGCCTCGAGGGGGGGGATCTCCTACGAGCAGTACTTC.

This clone was recorded a few times. The J gene is TRBJ2-5, the V gene TRBV28; 7 bases are a match to TRBD2. Losses at the gene ends were 3 bases for V and 1 base for J; bases not matched to a gene: 2. The germline gives CDR1 MDHEN, CDR2 SYDVKM. The CDR3 covers 14 residues. This CDR3 reads CASSLSSGQETQYF. The CDR3 region has the DNA TGTGCCAGCAGTTTGTCTAGCGGCCAAGAGACCCAGTACTTC. Full variable domain (remainder filled in from reference TRBV28 and TRBJ2-5): DVKVTQSSRYLVKRTGEKVFLECVQDMDHENMFWYRQDPGLGLRLIYFSYDVKMKEKGDIPEGYSVSREKKERFSLILESASTNQTSMYLCASSLSSGQETQYFGPGTRLLVL.

The chain recombines TRBV6-1 with TRBJ1-2, with D hard to call. This CDR3 is 12 amino acids long. The germline gives CDR1 MNHNS, CDR2 SASEGT. Trimming stripped 5 bases from V and 4 bases from J, with 8 bases between. CDR3 loop: CASSRIGYGYTF. CDR3 nucleotides: TGTGCCAGCAGTAGAATCGGCTATGGCTACACCTTC.

The V gene is TRBV4-1, the J gene TRBJ1-3; possible D gene TRBD1, 5 bases. Germline lookup yields CDR1 MGHRA and CDR2 YSYEKL. V was cut by 2 bases and J by 7 bases, with 12 bases left in between. This CDR3 has 14 amino acids. CDR3 in DNA: TGCGCCAGCAGCCAATCGGGGGTCTCTAACACCATATATTTT. This codes for CASSQSGVSNTIYF.

This clone was found a few times. This chain uses TRBV6-6 with TRBJ1-6, with D perhaps TRBD1 (6 bases). The CDR3 has 15 residues. CDR1 MNHNY and CDR2 SVGAGI come from the germline V gene (reference sequence). Trimming took 5 bases from V and 7 from J, leaving 15 bases between them. The CDR3 bases are TGTGCCAGCAGTCCCCCGGCAGGGGCAAATTCACCCCTCCACTTT. Its translation: CASSPPAGANSPLHF.

This chain uses TRBV7-2 with TRBJ1-1; 9 bases are a match to TRBD1. With V trimmed by 10 bases and J by 1 base, 4 bases remained unmatched. Germline CDR1 and CDR2: SGHTA and FQGNSA. This CDR3 spans 13 amino acids. As DNA, the CDR3 is TGTGCCACCTCGGGACAGGGGAACACTGAAGCTTTCTTT. Protein: CATSGQGNTEAFF. Supplemented by reference TRBV7-2 and TRBJ1-1, the full variable domain reads GAGVSQSPSNKVTEKGKDVELRCDPISGHTALYWYRQSLGQGLEFLIYFQGNSAPDKSGLPSDRFSAERTGGSVSTLTIQRTQQEDSAVYLCATSGQGNTEAFFGQGTRLTVV.

The genes are TRBV5-4 and TRBJ1-6; tentatively, D is TRBD1 (6 bases). CDR1 and CDR2 (germline): SGHNT, YYREEE (reference sequence). The CDR3 totals 15 residues. Trimming pared 4 bases from V and 5 bases from J, leaving 13 bases between. The CDR3 spells CASSMGGVNNSPLHF. Written as DNA, the CDR3 is TGTGCCAGCAGCATGGGGGGCGTAAATAATTCACCCCTCCACTTT. Filled out from reference TRBV5-4 and TRBJ1-6, the complete variable domain reads ETGVTQSPTHLIKTRGQQVTLRCSSQSGHNTVSWYQQALGQGPQFIFQYYREEENGRGNFPPRFSGLQFPNYSSELNVNALELDDSALYLCASSMGGVNNSPLHFGNGTRLTVT.

This chain connects TRBV5-4 to TRBJ1-6; D is perhaps TRBD1 (5 bases). Trimming took 4 bases from V and 6 from J, leaving 20 bases between them. The germline CDR1 and CDR2 sequences are SGHNT and YYREEE (reference sequence). The CDR3 has 17 amino acids. The CDR3 reads CASSAKPQGYRNSPLHF. In nucleotides, the CDR3 is TGTGCCAGCAGCGCGAAACCTCAGGGTTATCGTAATTCACCCCTCCACTTT.

The rearrangement uses TRBV6-6 and TRBJ2-7; 9 bases map to TRBD2. From germline, CDR1 is MNHNY and CDR2 SVGAGI (reference sequence). J lost 0 bases, V lost 2 bases, and 5 bases had no gene match. This CDR3 has 16 amino acids. Written as DNA, the CDR3 is TGTGCCAGCAGTTACATCTCTAGCGGGAACTCCTACGAGCAGTACTTC. As protein: CASSYISSGNSYEQYF.

The V gene is TRBV4-1, the J gene TRBJ2-3, with 11 bases aligning to TRBD2. The germline gives CDR1 MGHRA, CDR2 YSYEKL. V was pared by 3 bases and J by 0 bases, with 5 bases of the junction left unmatched. CDR3 length: 17 residues. CDR3 nucleotides: TGCGCCAGCAGCCATGGGACTAGCGGAATAAGCACAGATACGCAGTATTTT. Amino acids: CASSHGTSGISTDTQYF.

The chain recombines TRBV27 with TRBJ1-3, with D unclear. V lost 6 bases and J 0 bases, leaving 9 bases between the germline ends. Germline V gene sequence: CDR1 MNHEY, CDR2 SMNVEV (reference sequence). There are 14 residues in the CDR3. This chain's CDR3 is CASSQTLSGNTIYF. Written as DNA, the CDR3 is TGTGCCAGCAGCCAGACACTCTCTGGAAACACCATATATTTT.

The chain links TRBV28 to TRBJ2-1; unclear D gene. This CDR3 comprises 13 residues. Trimming removed 6 bases at V and 2 bases at J, with 8 bases between. CDR1 and CDR2 from the germline V gene are MDHEN and SYDVKM. CDR3 residues: CASRVPTYNEQFF. The DNA of the CDR3 is TGTGCCAGCAGGGTGCCTACCTACAATGAGCAGTTCTTC.

This clone was recorded once. The chain uses TRBV30 and TRBJ2-2; 7 nucleotides match TRBD2. After removal of 2 bases from V and 3 bases from J, the junction contained 9 bases not matched to a gene. Germline V gene data show CDR1 as GTSNPN and CDR2 as SVGIG (reference sequence). This CDR3 is built from 16 residues. CDR3 amino acids: CAWSYKTSWHTGELFF. The CDR3 DNA reads TGTGCCTGGAGTTACAAGACTAGCTGGCACACCGGGGAGCTGTTTTTT. Using reference TRBV30 and TRBJ2-2 for the parts outside the CDR3, the full variable domain is SQTIHQWPATLVQPVGSPLSLECTVEGTSNPNLYWYRQAAGRGLQLLFYSVGIGQISSEVPQNLSASRPQDRQFILSSKKLLLSDSGFYLCAWSYKTSWHTGELFFGEGSRLTVL.

V is TRBV6-1 and J is TRBJ1-1, with 8 nucleotides matching TRBD1. The V segment lost 3 bases and the J segment 1 base; nucleotides outside the gene matches: 4. Germline-derived CDR1 and CDR2 are MNHNS and SASEGT. The CDR3 is made up of 15 amino acids. As DNA, the CDR3 is TGTGCCAGCAGTGAGTACAGGGGGTGGAACACTGAAGCTTTCTTT. Protein product: CASSEYRGWNTEAFF.

The CDR3 DNA reads as TGTGCCAGCAGCAAACCAGGAGGACTAGGAGCTAGCACAGATACGCAGTATTTT. This translates into CASSKPGGLGASTDTQYF. The chain links TRBV21-1 to TRBJ2-3; TRBD2 is the table's D call and was not checked against the DNA. TRBV21-1 is noted as a pseudogene. The CDR3 contains 18 residues.

The gene calls are TRBV6-5 and TRBJ2-3; 8 bases fit TRBD2. CDR1 and CDR2 from the germline V gene are MNHEY and SVGAGI. The junction had 12 bases not matched to a gene; V was cut back by 7 bases and J by 6 bases. The CDR3 spans 15 residues. In nucleotides, the CDR3 is TGTGCCAGCACTATAAGCGGGGGCGGCTGGGATACGCAGTATTTT. The encoded protein is CASTISGGGWDTQYF.

The chain has TRBV5-1 and TRBJ2-3; D call uncertain. There are 12 residues in the CDR3. The germline gives CDR1 SGHRS, CDR2 YFSETQ. Trimming took 5 bases from V and 4 from J, leaving 8 bases between them. The CDR3 DNA follows: TGCGCCAGCAGTTGGGCCTCAGATACGCAGTATTTT. Its protein product is CASSWASDTQYF.

The V gene is TRBV5-6, the J gene TRBJ1-5; 7 positions agree with TRBD1. There are 14 residues in the CDR3. Germline CDR1 reads SGHDT; CDR2 reads YYEEEE. Trimming cost V 0 bases and J 9 bases; bases outside gene matches: 6. In nucleotides, the CDR3 is TGTGCCAGCAGCTTGGAGGGGGCCCCCTCGCCCCAGCATTTT. Translating it yields CASSLEGAPSPQHF.

The chain combines TRBV5-6 with TRBJ2-7; 7 bases fit TRBD1. Germline CDR1 SGHDT, CDR2 YYEEEE. This CDR3 is 13 amino acids long. V lost 4 bases and J lost 2; bases outside the gene matches: 3. The CDR3 region is CASSVGTAYEQYF. The CDR3 DNA sequence: TGTGCCAGCAGCGTCGGGACAGCCTACGAGCAGTACTTC.